This T cell receptor beta chain stems from a study of blood T cell repertoires in COVID-19 (dated by TCRdb to the early 2020s). For context, the study as a whole: Collaborator samples came from the United States, Italy and Spain and covered acute and convalescent phases of COVID-19. The material from the prospective study consisted of cDNA or gDNA derived from T cells, B-cell-depleted T cells, or PBMCs. Subjects who had been exposed to COVID-19, were actively infected with it, or had recovered from it provided the deeply sampled blood TCRbeta repertoires that made up the dataset. The repertoires were made available in a free public database intended to serve as a resource for research on the immune response to SARS-CoV-2. Samples came from the ongoing ImmuneRACE study (first 160 participants) plus 1,254 subjects from 6 global collaborators. Sample metadata almost always included a de-identified subject ID, COVID-19 status, age in years and sex. Where available, HLA class I and class II types were taken from metadata supplied by the sample provider and were not determined by assay-based typing. What the work shows at the level of the full study, not this receptor alone: How much clinical and demographic metadata was included differed by source and by participant, and the metadata was provided uncurated.

After removal of 4 bases from V and 5 bases from J, the junction retains 10 bases not matched to a gene. The germline V gene (reference sequence) supplies CDR1 LNHDA and CDR2 SQIVND. Including the terminal cysteine and phenylalanine, the CDR3 comprises 15 residues. The read is trimmed to its CDR3 DNA, 45 bases read in frame from base 1. TCRbeta CDR3 regions were amplified from genomic DNA using the immunoSEQ Assay, a bias-controlled multiplex PCR. Under the source paper's analysis protocol: The number of nucleated cells in each sample was estimated from the amplification of reference gene primers within the assay. Sequence reads were collapsed and filtered to measure the absolute abundance of every unique TCRbeta CDR3 rearrangement. For each sample, productive Simpson clonality was calculated by taking the square root of Simpson's diversity index across productive rearrangements. As stored in TCRdb, this immuneACCESS dataset retains in-frame rearrangements with V and J assigned. A fraction of the clones does not appear; measured against another copy, unresolved V genes explain less than half of the discrepancy, and the remainder lacks a known reason. V and J calls and clone size come straight from that table; D and trimming were deduced from the DNA. This sample is represented by 200,000 to 250,000 clones; 84% of them were singletons. The ten biggest clones cover about 11% of the sample.

In Seattle, one collaborating source enrolled patients while the infection was active and tracked those patients longitudinally over the course of disease. Whole blood was collected in K2EDTA tubes by collaborating institutions according to the institutions' own protocols. For TCRbeta analysis, collaborators shipped samples as frozen whole blood, isolated PBMCs, or DNA extracted from either of those sample types. Note on this clone: Its target antigen remains unknown. Base qualities are not recorded, but no much larger clone differs from it by a single base.

In this chain, TRBV19 is recombined with TRBJ2-5; 7 junctional bases match TRBD1. The sequenced material came from peripheral blood. The TCR comes from a woman of 80 years or more with COVID-19, enrolled during active disease. CDR3 region: CASSTQTGNVETQYF. The sequenced DNA: TGTGCCAGTAGTACCCAGACAGGGAATGTGGAGACCCAGTACTTC.